This T cell receptor beta chain was identified during a study of CD8 T cell repertoires and HIV-1 epitope variants. Across the study: T cells were stimulated with Twenty-five Gag and Nef peptides separately. Epitopes were three Gag families plus Nef HW9 and YT9. 1M T cells were kept uncultured as a baseline. Study-wide points: Nef KF9 drew roughly five clonotypes and HW9 one, without TAALDMSHF responses.

Repertoires were generated with immunoSEQ multiplex PCR, while TCRdb's copy carries only in-frame clones and drops some. The table lists 6,000 or so clones, 50% to 75% of them singletons. Deletions cut 4 bases from V and 0 bases from J, with 13 bases between. The CDR3 spans 16 residues. Germline-derived CDR1 and CDR2 are MNHEY and SMNVEV (reference sequence). This clone occurred a few times. Its antigen is still unknown. The sample taken for sequencing was cultured CD8+ T cells derived from PBMCs. This TCR was recovered from a male donor with HIV. This chain links TRBV27 with TRBJ2-4, with TRBD2 as a possible D gene (6 bases). The CDR3 DNA is TGTGCCAGCAGTTCTTTGGACTACGCAGCCAAAAACATTCAGTACTTC. Translating it yields CASSSLDYAAKNIQYF.